This entry is about one TCR beta chain. Antigen unknown. The CDR3 contains 14 residues. V was trimmed by 2 bases and J by 4 bases, leaving 11 bases between them. CDR1 is SGHVS, CDR2 FQNEAQ, per germline. Every patient experienced relapse after autologous stem cell transplantation, and brentuximab vedotin exposure varied. Researchers report purifying CD4+ T cells from thawed PBMCs by magnetic negative selection. The method was immunoSEQ multiplex PCR; TCRdb's version includes in-frame clones alone and lacks a portion of them. Of 8,500 or so clones in the sample, 84% were seen once. The data stem from a study of PD-1 blockade in classical Hodgkin lymphoma. Findings of the study overall: Nivolumab starters within 1 year of ASCT were excluded.

The receptor was isolated from a human donor with classical Hodgkin lymphoma. The chain uses TRBV7-8 and TRBJ1-1; D not certain. This specimen was CD4+ T cells from blood, taken at baseline. The CDR3 bases are TGTGCCAGCAGCTTAAAGGTCCCCCCCACTGAAGCTTTCTTT. Amino acids: CASSLKVPPTEAFF. Full variable domain (rest looked up from reference TRBV7-8 and TRBJ1-1): GAGVSQSPRYKVAKRGQDVALRCDPISGHVSLFWYQQALGQGPEFLTYFQNEAQLDKSGLPSDRFFAERPEGSVSTLKIQRTQQEDSAVYLCASSLKVPPTEAFFGQGTRLTVV.